Listed here is a single T cell receptor (beta chain). An oligo carrying a UMI was ligated to the cDNA 3' end. First-round PCR used roughly 4 cycles and beta primers RC1.1 and RC1.2 covering TRBC1 and TRBC2. MiXCR was run by TCRdb on the UMI-ligation and nested PCR reads, yielding one entry per CDR3 protein. The sample consists of over 40,000 distinct CDR3 sequences, about 9.9% of them appearing once. This sample is drawn from a study of quantifying T cell responses using KT2 cells. For the study at large: TCR alpha and beta constant-region primers primed reverse transcription of RNA.

V shed 6 bases and J shed 3 bases, with 8 bases lying between them. In germline, CDR1 is SNHLY, CDR2 FYNNEI. The CDR3 covers 13 residues. The sequence was obtained from a human donor. Material: PBMCs spiked with cells of the T cell clone KT2. The rearrangement joins TRBV2 to TRBJ1-4, with D perhaps TRBD1 (5 bases). The chain's CDR3 is CASRGTANEKLFF. The CDR3 DNA is TGTGCCAGCAGGGGGACGGCTAATGAAAAACTGTTTTTT.